These 3 T cell receptor beta chains share one sample of origin, sequenced in a study of blood T cell repertoires in COVID-19. Using immunoSEQ multiplex PCR, the repertoire was profiled, and TCRdb retains in-frame clones only, with some absent. The sample gives approximately 100,000 clones, approximately 72% of which show up once; approximately 24% is in the top ten. The sequencing sample was made of peripheral blood. Receptors originate from a man in his 70s with acute or convalescent COVID-19.

The chain is built from TRBV6-5 and TRBJ1-1; D not resolved. This CDR3 has 14 amino acids. Germline values: CDR1 MNHEY, CDR2 SVGAGI. V dropped 6 bases and J dropped 3 bases, with 14 bases sitting between them. As DNA, the CDR3 is TGTGCCAGCAGGGGCGACCGGAGGTACACTGAAGCTTTCTTT. It specifies CASRGDRRYTEAFF.

V usage is TRBV7-9 and J usage is TRBJ2-7, with D tentatively TRBD1 (6 bases). Between the trimmed V and J ends, which lost 1 base and 3 bases, there was a span of 10 bases. Germline V gives CDR1 SEHNR, CDR2 FQNEAQ (reference sequence). The CDR3 totals 14 residues. CDR3 nucleotide sequence: TGTGCCAGCAGCTTAGAAAGAGGGGGCTACGAGCAGTACTTC. It codes for CASSLERGGYEQYF. The complete variable domain, with remaining parts taken from reference TRBV7-9 and TRBJ2-7, reads DTGVSQNPRHKITKRGQNVTFRCDPISEHNRLYWYRQTLGQGPEFLTYFQNEAQLEKSRLLSDRFSAERPKGSFSTLEIQRTEQGDSAMYLCASSLERGGYEQYFGPGTRLTVT.

In this sample, this clone turned up once. CDR3 residues: CASSSWTAETEAFF. In DNA form, the CDR3 reads TGTGCCAGCAGCTCTTGGACAGCGGAGACTGAAGCTTTCTTT. This rearrangement joins TRBV7-9 to TRBJ1-1; TRBD1 is a possible D gene (6 bases). The V and J ends lost 4 bases and 5 bases respectively, with 14 bases between them. CDR1 SEHNR and CDR2 FQNEAQ come from the germline V gene (reference sequence). The CDR3 length is 14 residues.